This T cell receptor (beta chain) was recovered during a study of blood T cell repertoires in COVID-19. Study as a whole: Researchers got acute and convalescent COVID-19 samples from the United States, Italy and Spain.

Per the original data handling: Reference gene primers were amplified, and this amplification served to estimate nucleated cell counts. Only in-frame clones appear in the TCRdb table, and some are missing; sequencing was by immunoSEQ multiplex PCR. V and J calls and clone size are copied from that table; D and trimming were computed from the DNA. The sample has fewer than 50,000 clones, around 80% seen once. Germline V lookup: CDR1 MGHRA, CDR2 YSYEKL. V gave up 2 bases and J gave up 1 base, with 11 bases separating them. The CDR3 covers 15 residues. Sequencing was performed on peripheral blood. The receptor was isolated from a man aged 60 to 69 with COVID-19, enrolled during active disease. The gene calls are TRBV4-1 and TRBJ1-1, with D possibly matching TRBD1 (6 bases). CDR3 in DNA: TGCGCCAGCAGCCAAAGGGACATACCGAACACTGAAGCTTTCTTT. It translates to CASSQRDIPNTEAFF.